This T cell receptor beta chain was captured in a study of cytomegalovirus exposure and HLA in healthy donors. This CDR3 spans 17 amino acids. Germline V gives CDR1 SGHTS, CDR2 YDEGEE. The J segment lost 5 bases and the V segment lost 1 base, leaving 11 bases of the junction unmatched. As for this clone: Antigen specificity is unknown.

Study-wide results and caveats: A list of 150 to 200 TCR beta chains associated with cytomegalovirus was given. Indistinguishable V segments, including TRBV6-2 and TRBV6-3, were excluded. Per published accounts, TCR beta sequences correctly predicted the HLA-A and HLA-B alleles of most subjects. Clonal expansion was found to be greater in HLA-associated TCR beta chains than in equally common others in a later analysis.

This PCR relied on a set of 60 Vbeta primers and 13 Jbeta primers. Clones were sequenced by immunoSEQ multiplex PCR, and TCRdb holds only the in-frame ones, with some missing. The table lists some 140,000 clones, 65% to 85% of them singletons, with around 1.2% in the top ten. The rearrangement uses TRBV5-8 and TRBJ2-2; TRBD2 agrees at 7 bases. Sequencing input: PBMCs. This TCR was recovered from a man in his forties or fifties in good health and CMV-seronegative. Here the CDR3 DNA reads TGTGCCAGCAGCTTGAGTTTGGTCGCGGGGGTGACCGGGGAGCTGTTTTTT. Translation gives CASSLSLVAGVTGELFF. Supplemented by reference TRBV5-8 and TRBJ2-2, the full variable domain reads EAGVTQSPTHLIKTRGQQATLRCSPISGHTSVYWYQQALGLGLQFLLWYDEGEERNRGNFPPRFSGRQFPNYSSELNVNALELEDSALYLCASSLSLVAGVTGELFFGEGSRLTVL.